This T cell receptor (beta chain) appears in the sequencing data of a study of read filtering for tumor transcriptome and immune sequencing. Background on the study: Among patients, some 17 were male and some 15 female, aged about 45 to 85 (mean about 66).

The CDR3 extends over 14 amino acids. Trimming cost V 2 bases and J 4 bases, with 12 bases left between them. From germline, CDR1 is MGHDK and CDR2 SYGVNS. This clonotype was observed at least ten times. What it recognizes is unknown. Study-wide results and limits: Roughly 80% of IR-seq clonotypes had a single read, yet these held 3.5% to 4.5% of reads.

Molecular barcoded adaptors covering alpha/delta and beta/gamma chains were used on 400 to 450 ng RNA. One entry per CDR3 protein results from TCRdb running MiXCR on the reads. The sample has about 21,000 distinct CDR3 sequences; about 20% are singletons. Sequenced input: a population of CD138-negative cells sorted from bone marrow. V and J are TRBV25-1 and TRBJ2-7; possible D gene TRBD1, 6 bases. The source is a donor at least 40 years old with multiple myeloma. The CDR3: CASSEEGGPYEQYF. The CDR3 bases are TGTGCCAGCAGTGAAGAAGGGGGACCTTACGAGCAGTACTTC.